A selection of T cell receptor beta chains follows, all from one sample in a study of blood T cells in healthy people across ages. TCRdb fed the 5' RACE reads into MiXCR, producing one record per CDR3 protein. The sample consists of approximately 810,000 distinct CDR3 sequences, 35% to 40% of them appearing once. What was sequenced was blood. Every receptor here comes from a young man in good health. The CDR3 runs from the conserved cysteine through the conserved F or W. A D gene is named only where the DNA matches it firmly. Size values are once, few and many counts, or a class for expanded clones, and some rows have none.

TRBV4-3	TRBJ2-2	NA	NA	TGCGCCAGCAGCCCCCGAGAGGGGCGATACGCCGGGGAGCTGTTTTTT	CASSPREGRYAGELFF
TRBV20-1	TRBJ1-4	NA	few	TGCAGTGCTAGAGGATCCGGGGGCGGTGAAAAACTGTTTTTT	CSARGSGGGEKLFF
TRBV9	TRBJ1-1	NA	NA	TGTGCCAGCAGCGTCGGGTGGAACACTGAAGCTTTCTTT	CASSVGWNTEAFF
TRBV6-2/TRBV6-3	TRBJ2-4	NA	few	TGTGCCAGCAGTTACGGCGGGAAATCAAACATTCAGTACTTC	CASSYGGKSNIQYF
TRBV7-2	TRBJ2-7	NA	many	TGTGCCAGCAGCTTAAACCCTGGGCCAGTGAGCTCCTACGAGCAGTACTTC	CASSLNPGPVSSYEQYF
TRBV12-3/TRBV12-4	TRBJ2-1	NA	many	TGTGCCAGCACCAATCGGGGGACAGAGCAGTTCTTC	CASTNRGTEQFF
TRBV3-1	TRBJ2-2	TRBD2	NA	TGTGCCAGCAGCCAAGCCCTAGCGGGAGGGAGTAGCACCGGGGAGCTGTTTTTT	CASSQALAGGSSTGELFF
TRBV6-5	TRBJ1-3	NA	NA	TGTGCCAGCAGGCCAGGTTCCCGCTCTGGAAACACCATATATTTT	CASRPGSRSGNTIYF
TRBV24-1	TRBJ1-2	NA	few	TGTGCCACCAGTGGAGGGTCCTATGGCTACACCTTC	CATSGGSYGYTF
TRBV27	TRBJ1-1	TRBD1	few	TGTGCCAGCAGTCGCGACAGGGGAGACGGCACTGAAGCTTTCTTT	CASSRDRGDGTEAFF
TRBV2	TRBJ1-5	NA	few	TGTGCCAGCAAAGGTTCACAGGGCCCTAGCAATCAGCCCCAGCATTTT	CASKGSQGPSNQPQHF
TRBV7-2	TRBJ2-3	NA	few	TGTGCCAGCAGCTCGACCCGTCAGGCGCAGTATTTT	CASSSTRQAQYF
TRBV7-8	TRBJ1-1	NA	NA	TGTGCCAGCAGCTTAGAGGGCGTCGGGGTACGGGGCACTGAAGCTTTCTTT	CASSLEGVGVRGTEAFF
TRBV3-1	TRBJ2-5	TRBD2	NA	TGTGCCAGCAGCCAAGACAGGCTAGCGGGGGGGCGAGAGACCCAGTACTTC	CASSQDRLAGGRETQYF
TRBV14	TRBJ1-4	TRBD1	NA	TGTGCCAGCAGCCAAGCCCGGACAGGTGCTAATGAAAAACTGTTTTTT	CASSQARTGANEKLFF
TRBV29-1	TRBJ2-3	TRBD2	NA	TGCAGCGTTTCGGGGAGGGGCACAGATACGCAGTATTTT	CSVSGRGTDTQYF
TRBV5-1	TRBJ2-1	NA	NA	TGCGCCAGCAGCTTTCGGGGGGCCGGGGCCGATGAGCAGTTCTTC	CASSFRGAGADEQFF
TRBV9	TRBJ2-3	NA	NA	TGTGCCAGCAGCCCGATCAGCGCCCGCACAGATACGCAGTATTTT	CASSPISARTDTQYF
TRBV28	TRBJ2-7	TRBD2	NA	TGTGCCAGCAGAACAAGCGGGGGGGAGGCCTACGAGCAGTACTTC	CASRTSGGEAYEQYF
TRBV6-2/TRBV6-3	TRBJ1-1	NA	NA	TGTGCCAGCAGTCCCCTCTCTGCTGAAGCTTTCTTT	CASSPLSAEAFF
TRBV30	TRBJ2-5	NA	NA	TGTGCCTGGACGGACAGCCAAGAGACCCAGTACTTC	CAWTDSQETQYF
TRBV12-3/TRBV12-4	TRBJ2-5	NA	NA	TGCGCCAGCAGTTTAAGGGACAACGCAGGGCTTGAGGAGACCCAGTACTTC	CASSLRDNAGLEETQYF
TRBV5-5	TRBJ1-6	NA	NA	TGTGCCAGCAGTTCCGACAGTTGGGATTCACCCCTCCACTTT	CASSSDSWDSPLHF
TRBV9	TRBJ1-3	TRBD1	NA	TGTGCCAGCAGCCCCGAAGCAGGGGGGGGCTACTCTGGAAACACCATATATTTT	CASSPEAGGGYSGNTIYF
TRBV4-2	TRBJ2-5	NA	few	TGTGCCAGCAGCCAAGGGGGGCAAGAGACCCAGTACTTC	CASSQGGQETQYF
TRBV20-1	TRBJ2-1	TRBD1	many	TGCAGTGCTGGGGGGACAGGGCGCTCCTACAATGAGCAGTTCTTC	CSAGGTGRSYNEQFF
TRBV6-1	TRBJ2-7	NA	NA	TGTGCCAGCACCGCCAGGTTCAGCTCCTACGAGCAGTACTTC	CASTARFSSYEQYF
TRBV12-3/TRBV12-4	TRBJ2-7	NA	NA	TGTGCCAGCACCGGGGGCGGGGTTCCCAATGAGCAGTACTTC	CASTGGGVPNEQYF
TRBV7-8	TRBJ2-3	NA	NA	TGTGCCAGCAGCTTTCCCCCGCGAGCAGATACGCAGTATTTT	CASSFPPRADTQYF
TRBV20-1	TRBJ1-5	NA	many	TGCAGTGCTGAGGCAGGCAATAGCAATCAGCCCCAGCATTTT	CSAEAGNSNQPQHF
TRBV5-1	TRBJ2-2	NA	NA	TGCGCCAGCAGCCCCATCGTCACCGGGGAGCTGTTTTTT	CASSPIVTGELFF
TRBV2	TRBJ1-5	TRBD1	few	TGTGCCAGCAGGGACAGGGCGGGTCAGCCCCAGCATTTT	CASRDRAGQPQHF
TRBV20-1	TRBJ2-7	NA	few	TGCAGTGCTAGAGATGGTAATGAGCAGTACTTC	CSARDGNEQYF
TRBV6-2/TRBV6-3	TRBJ2-1	TRBD1	NA	TGTGCCAGCAGTTACGCGCCGACAGGGGGCGAGAGCAATGAGCAGTTCTTC	CASSYAPTGGESNEQFF
TRBV29-1	TRBJ2-2	TRBD2	NA	TGCAGCGTTTGGACCCCCGGGAGGACCGGGGAGCTGTTTTTT	CSVWTPGRTGELFF
TRBV3-1	TRBJ1-5	NA	NA	TGTGCCAGCAGCCAATCAGAAACTATCTCGCCCCAGCATTTT	CASSQSETISPQHF
TRBV12-3/TRBV12-4	TRBJ1-1	NA	few	TGTGCCAGCAGGTTACCCAGCCCGAACACTGAAGCTTTCTTT	CASRLPSPNTEAFF
TRBV27	TRBJ2-1	NA	NA	TGTGCCAGCAGTCCCAACGGACGAAGCGGCTGGAATGAGCAGTTCTTC	CASSPNGRSGWNEQFF
TRBV6-2/TRBV6-3	TRBJ2-2	TRBD2	NA	TGTGCCAGCATCAAAAGCGGGGGCCTCACCGGGGAGCTGTTTTTT	CASIKSGGLTGELFF
TRBV10-3	TRBJ2-7	NA	few	TGTGCCATCAGTCACCCCGATTACAGAAACAATGAGCAGTACTTC	CAISHPDYRNNEQYF
TRBV23-1	TRBJ1-2	NA	NA	TGCGCCAGCAGTATGGACCCCCCAATCTATGGCTACACCTTC	CASSMDPPIYGYTF
TRBV29-1	TRBJ1-2	NA	few	TGCAGCGTTGAATGGTCCGTCTATGGCTACACCTTC	CSVEWSVYGYTF